The 27 T cell receptor beta chains reported below all come from one sample, sequenced in a study of blood T cell repertoires in COVID-19. Measured with immunoSEQ multiplex PCR; TCRdb has only the in-frame clones, and not every one. The table lists roughly 150,000 clones, approximately 79% of them singletons. The sample taken for sequencing was PBMCs or T cells enriched from blood (not recorded which). The receptors here all came from an older woman in a cohort exposed to, infected with or recovered from COVID-19 (not recorded which).

V usage is TRBV18 and J usage is TRBJ2-7; TRBD1 matches at 8 bases. V was pared by 0 bases and J by 2 bases, with 3 bases of the junction left unmatched. The length of the CDR3 is 15 residues. From germline, CDR1 is KGHSH and CDR2 LQKENI. This CDR3 is CASSPPGQDPYEQYF. For the CDR3, the DNA is TGTGCCAGCTCACCACCGGGACAGGACCCCTACGAGCAGTACTTC.

The chain combines TRBV4-2 with TRBJ1-3; no firm D call. CDR1 is LGHNA, CDR2 YNFKEQ, per germline. V lost 1 base to trimming and J lost 0 bases, with 10 bases between them. The CDR3 is made up of 16 amino acids. The chain's CDR3 is CASSQARRLSGNTIYF. In DNA, the CDR3 is TGTGCCAGCAGCCAAGCGCGCAGGCTCTCTGGAAACACCATATATTTT.

The chain has TRBV28 and TRBJ2-2; 7 positions agree with TRBD2. CDR1 is MDHEN, CDR2 SYDVKM, per germline. V gave up 7 bases and J gave up 10 bases; unmatched junction bases: 9. The CDR3 loop spans 13 amino acids. In nucleotides, the CDR3 is TGTGCCAGCACCGCGGGGGTCCTATTGGAGCTGTTTTTT. This translates into CASTAGVLLELFF.

CDR3 in amino acids: CASSQEWGYTEAFF. The CDR3 bases are TGCGCCAGCAGCCAAGAATGGGGCTACACTGAAGCTTTCTTT. The chain carries TRBV4-1 and TRBJ1-1; D perhaps matches TRBD1 (5 bases). The CDR3 is made up of 14 amino acids. Germline V gene lookup returns CDR1 MGHRA and CDR2 YSYEKL. Trimming took 0 bases from V and 3 from J, leaving 8 bases between them.

The V and J genes are TRBV19 and TRBJ1-1; D perhaps matches TRBD1 (5 bases). The CDR3 covers 16 residues. The germline V and J ends were trimmed by 5 bases and 4 bases, with 20 bases remaining between them. Looked up from germline, CDR1 is LNHDA and CDR2 is SQIVND (reference sequence). The CDR3 region has the DNA TGTGCCAGTAGTCCTCAATTCTCAGGGTATGCCACTGAAGCTTTCTTT. As protein: CASSPQFSGYATEAFF.

The table lists this clone with a few counts. V usage is TRBV28 and J usage is TRBJ1-1; D is ambiguous. The length of the CDR3 is 12 residues. V dropped 5 bases and J dropped 11 bases, with 15 bases sitting between them. Germline assignment: CDR1 MDHEN and CDR2 SYDVKM. CDR3 sequence (DNA): TGTGCCAGCAGTCCCACCACAGTCTACGCTTTCTTT. Translation: CASSPTTVYAFF.

The J gene is TRBJ1-1, the V gene TRBV19; perhaps TRBD1 as D (6 bases). Between the trimmed V and J ends, which lost 5 bases and 2 bases, there was a span of 9 bases. This CDR3 comprises 13 residues. CDR1 is LNHDA and CDR2 is SQIVND in the germline V gene (reference sequence). In DNA, the CDR3 is TGTGCCAGTAGTCGACAGGCTAACACTGAAGCTTTCTTT. Amino acid sequence: CASSRQANTEAFF. The whole variable domain, filled in from reference TRBV19 and TRBJ1-1, reads DGGITQSPKYLFRKEGQNVTLSCEQNLNHDAMYWYRQDPGQGLRLIYYSQIVNDFQKGDIAEGYSVSREKKESFPLTVTSAQKNPTAFYLCASSRQANTEAFFGQGTRLTVV.

This rearrangement joins TRBV20-1 to TRBJ2-5; TRBD1 aligns across 10 bases. Per germline, CDR1 DFQATT and CDR2 SNEGSKA (reference sequence). The V gene end was trimmed by 3 bases and the J gene end by 4 bases; junction bases not matched to a gene: 8. CDR3 length: 15 residues. CDR3 sequence reads: CSASPGTGEGETQYF. The CDR3 region has the DNA TGCAGTGCTAGTCCCGGGACAGGGGAGGGAGAGACCCAGTACTTC.

This clone was counted between two and nine times. The V gene is TRBV5-1, the J gene TRBJ2-3; a weak D match, TRBD1 (5 bases). Between the trimmed V and J ends, which lost 0 bases and 4 bases, there was a span of 9 bases. Germline-derived CDR1 and CDR2 are SGHRS and YFSETQ. This CDR3 comprises 14 residues. The DNA of the CDR3 is TGCGCCAGCAGCTTGGCCCTAGGGGCAGATACGCAGTATTTT. This sequence encodes CASSLALGADTQYF.

In regard to this clone: The sample holds other DNA sequences that translate to the same CDR3. The rearrangement links TRBV5-4 to TRBJ2-1, with D maybe TRBD1 (6 bases). Trimming left V 2 bases short and J 0 bases short, with 9 bases between. The CDR3 contains 15 residues. The germline V gene encodes CDR1 SGHNT and CDR2 YYREEE (reference sequence). In nucleotides, the CDR3 is TGTGCCAGCAGCTTAGGACAGAGCTCCTACAATGAGCAGTTCTTC. It translates to CASSLGQSSYNEQFF.

In its sample, this clone was seen a few times. This rearrangement joins TRBV11-2 to TRBJ2-7; tentative D call: TRBD2 (5 bases). The CDR3 consists of 15 residues. Germline CDR1 SGHAT, CDR2 FQNNGV. V lost 6 bases and J lost 2, with 17 bases in between. DNA for the CDR3: TGTGCCAGCAGAAAAGGGCGCGGAGGAACCTACGAGCAGTACTTC. Amino acids: CASRKGRGGTYEQYF.

The gene calls are TRBV7-9 and TRBJ1-3; no definite D call. CDR3 size: 16 residues. The V and J ends lost 1 base and 2 bases respectively, with 12 bases between them. CDR1 and CDR2 from the germline V gene are SEHNR and FQNEAQ (reference sequence). The CDR3 loop is CASSLGASNPGNTIYF. The CDR3 region has the DNA TGTGCCAGCAGCTTAGGCGCCTCTAATCCTGGAAACACCATATATTTT.

This chain joins TRBV6-4 and TRBJ2-7; 7 nucleotides line up with TRBD2. The CDR3 extends over 15 amino acids. Losses at the gene ends were 10 bases for V and 2 bases for J; bases not matched to a gene: 14. CDR1 and CDR2 (germline): MRHNA, SNTAGT. The CDR3 region has the DNA TGTGCCACCCCCACGCGGGGACTAACGGCCTACGAGCAGTACTTC. This translates into CATPTRGLTAYEQYF.

The chain has TRBV28 and TRBJ2-1; 15 bases agree with TRBD2. There are 14 residues in the CDR3. V dropped 5 bases and J dropped 15; count of bases not matched to a gene: 8. Germline CDR1 reads MDHEN; CDR2 reads SYDVKM. The CDR3 coding sequence is TGTGCCAGCAGTCCCTGGACTAGCGGGAGGGCGGGGTTCTTC. Its protein is CASSPWTSGRAGFF.

The V and J genes are TRBV28 and TRBJ1-1; the D is unclear. CDR1 and CDR2 from the germline V gene are MDHEN and SYDVKM. V was pared by 8 bases and J by 0 bases, with 10 bases between. The CDR3 is made up of 13 amino acids. CDR3 DNA: TGTGCCAGCGTAGTCAACTTGAACACTGAAGCTTTCTTT. It specifies CASVVNLNTEAFF.

The V and J genes are TRBV10-1 and TRBJ2-3, with a weak D call TRBD1 (6 bases). Trimming took 3 bases from V and 4 from J, leaving 17 bases between them. Germline V gene data show CDR1 as WNHNN and CDR2 as SYGVQD (reference sequence). The CDR3 is 16 residues long. In DNA, the CDR3 is TGCGCCAGCAGTGAAGGACAGACCACGGGGTCAGATACGCAGTATTTT. Translating gives CASSEGQTTGSDTQYF.

The chain is built from TRBV5-4 and TRBJ2-3; TRBD2 agrees at 8 bases. The J segment lost 10 bases and the V segment lost 4 bases, leaving 11 bases of the junction unmatched. This CDR3 comprises 14 residues. Germline lookup yields CDR1 SGHNT and CDR2 YYREEE (reference sequence). This chain's CDR3 is CASSPPSGSNAQYF. DNA for the CDR3: TGTGCCAGCAGCCCGCCCAGCGGGAGCAACGCGCAGTATTTT.

The gene calls are TRBV9 and TRBJ2-1; TRBD1 agrees at 8 bases. The CDR3 is made up of 15 amino acids. Trimming took 1 base from V and 5 from J; bases not matched to a gene: 5. CDR1 is SGDLS, CDR2 YYNGEE, per germline. The CDR3: CASSVSGQEDNEQFF. For the CDR3, the DNA is TGTGCCAGCAGCGTATCGGGACAGGAGGACAATGAGCAGTTCTTC.

The chain couples TRBV29-1 to TRBJ2-4, with D possibly matching TRBD2 (6 bases). Trimming took off 5 bases at V and 6 bases at J, with 8 bases between the two ends. The V gene's germline CDR1 is SQVTM and CDR2 ANQGSEA. This CDR3 region has 11 residues. Written as DNA, the CDR3 is TGCAGCGTTATTAGCGGAAACATTCAGTACTTC. This sequence encodes CSVISGNIQYF.

The chain employs TRBV18 and TRBJ2-5, with D possibly TRBD1 on 5 matching bases. The CDR3 length is 13 residues. Trimming left V 3 bases short and J 1 base short, with 6 bases between. CDR1 is KGHSH and CDR2 is LQKENI in the germline V gene. The chain's CDR3 is CASSPQGQETQYF. The CDR3 bases are TGTGCCAGCTCACCGCAGGGCCAAGAGACCCAGTACTTC.

The CDR3 spells CASGLLSVGGLAGKSYNEQFF. CDR3 coding DNA: TGTGCTAGTGGTTTACTCTCGGTAGGGGGACTAGCGGGGAAATCCTACAATGAGCAGTTCTTC. The chain links TRBV12-5 to TRBJ2-1; 13 nucleotides agree with TRBD2. The V gene end was trimmed by 3 bases and the J gene end by 1 base; junction bases not matched to a gene: 15. CDR3 length: 21 amino acids. Germline V lookup: CDR1 LGHNT, CDR2 FRNRAP.

This chain connects TRBV24-1 to TRBJ2-1; 8 nucleotides match TRBD1. The CDR3 loop spans 16 amino acids. The J segment lost 7 bases and the V segment lost 3 bases, leaving 10 bases of the junction unmatched. CDR1 KGHDR and CDR2 SFDVKD come from the germline V gene. DNA of the CDR3: TGTGCCACCAGTGATCTCCCAGGACAGGGATTGAATGAGCAGTTCTTC. Translation gives CATSDLPGQGLNEQFF.

The chain recombines TRBV7-8 with TRBJ2-5; 7 positions match TRBD1. The CDR3 extends over 13 amino acids. V shed 4 bases, J shed 4 bases, and the junction held 3 bases outside the gene matches. Germline V gene lookup returns CDR1 SGHVS and CDR2 FQNEAQ. CDR3 nucleotides: TGTGCCAGCAGCTCAAGACAGGGAGAGACCCAGTACTTC. Its translation is CASSSRQGETQYF.

This clone was found a few times. The chain combines TRBV24-1 with TRBJ2-6; the D gene is possibly TRBD1 (6 bases). The germline V gene encodes CDR1 KGHDR and CDR2 SFDVKD. This CDR3 has 17 amino acids. Trimming removed 7 bases at V and 2 bases at J, with 17 bases between. The CDR3 spells CATSEGQGTPGANVLTF. In nucleotides, the CDR3 is TGTGCCACCAGCGAGGGGCAGGGGACCCCTGGGGCCAACGTCCTGACTTTC.

The J gene is TRBJ2-2, the V gene TRBV6-2 or TRBV6-3; perhaps TRBD1 as D (5 bases). Per the germline V gene, CDR1 is MNHEY and CDR2 is SVGEGT. There are 12 residues in the CDR3. With 5 bases removed from V and 7 bases from J, the gap between germline ends came to 8 bases. CDR3 residues: CASSPRDGELFF. The CDR3, as DNA: TGTGCCAGCAGTCCCAGGGACGGGGAGCTGTTTTTT.

This clone was observed a few times. The genes are TRBV5-1 and TRBJ1-5; 11 bases align to TRBD1. The V gene end was trimmed by 4 bases and the J gene end by 9 bases; junction bases not matched to a gene: 9. CDR3 size: 15 residues. Germline CDR1 is SGHRS and CDR2 is YFSETQ. CDR3 sequence: CASSPGTGGIGPQHF. The CDR3 coding sequence is TGCGCCAGCAGCCCTGGGACAGGGGGTATTGGGCCCCAGCATTTT.

V usage is TRBV19 and J usage is TRBJ2-3, with D perhaps matching TRBD2 (5 bases). V lost 5 bases, J lost 0 bases, and 21 bases lay in between. This CDR3 is 18 amino acids long. Germline V gene data show CDR1 as LNHDA and CDR2 as SQIVND (reference sequence). CDR3 nucleotides: TGTGCCAGTAGTCCCTCCTCGCGGGCAGCAACTAGCACAGATACGCAGTATTTT. Its protein is CASSPSSRAATSTDTQYF. Looking up the rest from reference TRBV19 and TRBJ2-3 gives the full variable domain: DGGITQSPKYLFRKEGQNVTLSCEQNLNHDAMYWYRQDPGQGLRLIYYSQIVNDFQKGDIAEGYSVSREKKESFPLTVTSAQKNPTAFYLCASSPSSRAATSTDTQYFGPGTRLTVL.